This TCR beta chain was observed in a study of cytomegalovirus exposure and HLA in healthy donors. Profiling relied on immunoSEQ multiplex PCR, and the TCRdb table lists in-frame clones only, not all of them. The table records almost 75,000 clones, just under 85% of them present only once. Remarks on this clone: Its antigen is not identified.

Study-wide results and caveats: The study flagged around 150 TCR beta chains as cytomegalovirus-associated.

The V gene's germline CDR1 is SGHDT and CDR2 YYEEEE. V lost 1 base and J 2 bases, leaving 9 bases between the germline ends. The CDR3 totals 14 residues. The rearrangement joins TRBV5-6 to TRBJ2-5; possibly TRBD2 for D (5 bases). The TCR comes from a young man in good health and CMV-seronegative. The specimen was PBMCs. The DNA of the CDR3 is TGTGCCAGCAGCTTGTCGCCGGGACAAGAGACCCAGTACTTC. Its protein product is CASSLSPGQETQYF.